These T cell receptor beta chains were read from a single sample in a study of human T cells and chemical hapten exposure. TCRdb re-called the RACE reads with MiXCR, one entry per CDR3 protein. The sample yields 90,000 to 140,000 distinct CDR3 sequences, under 40% seen once. Here the sequenced sample was whole blood, taken in connection with sensitization to the hapten diphenylcyclopropenone (DPC). The receptors originated from a man aged 35-49 years with alopecia areata. Some clones in this sample may be carry-over from other donors' samples. Each CDR3 is given with its conserved first and last residue. The D gene is left open where the match is weak. The size field is filled for only some rows; it gives once, few, many or a size class.

j_gene | abundance | d_gene | v_gene | CDR3aa | CDR3nt
TRBJ2-6 | NA | NA | TRBV18 | CASSPGLSGANVLTF | TGTGCCAGCTCACCGGGGCTCTCTGGGGCCAACGTCCTGACTTTC
TRBJ2-5 | NA | NA | TRBV24-1 | CATSDPQGGQETQYF | TGTGCCACCAGTGATCCTCAGGGTGGCCAAGAGACCCAGTACTTC
TRBJ1-1 | NA | NA | TRBV4-1 | CASSQASRNTEAFF | TGCGCCAGCAGCCAAGCGTCCAGAAACACTGAAGCTTTCTTT
TRBJ2-7 | NA | TRBD1 | TRBV29-1 | CSVRSGTGGVSYEQYF | TGCAGCGTTCGTTCCGGGACAGGGGGCGTCTCCTACGAGCAGTACTTC
TRBJ1-5 | few | TRBD1 | TRBV6-2/TRBV6-3 | CASRPGGMGQPQHF | TGTGCCAGCAGGCCAGGGGGCATGGGTCAGCCCCAGCATTTT
TRBJ1-6 | few | TRBD1 | TRBV10-3 | CAISGGQGISPLHF | TGTGCCATCAGTGGGGGACAGGGGATATCACCCCTCCACTTT
TRBJ2-1 | few | TRBD1 | TRBV19 | CASIPDRGAYNEQFF | TGTGCCAGTATCCCTGACAGGGGAGCCTACAATGAGCAGTTCTTC
TRBJ2-1 | few | TRBD1 | TRBV20-1 | CSARAGTGGGEQFF | TGCAGTGCTAGAGCGGGGACAGGGGGTGGTGAGCAGTTCTTC
TRBJ1-5 | NA | NA | TRBV5-1 | CASSLGPTATAINQPQHF | TGCGCCAGCAGCTTGGGCCCCACCGCAACGGCCATCAATCAGCCCCAGCATTTT
TRBJ2-3 | NA | TRBD2 | TRBV9 | CASSVGTSRTDTQYF | TGTGCCAGCAGCGTCGGGACTAGCCGCACAGATACGCAGTATTTT
TRBJ1-1 | NA | TRBD1 | TRBV5-1 | CASSLRGQGEGNTEAFF | TGCGCCAGCAGCTTACGCGGACAGGGCGAGGGGAACACTGAAGCTTTCTTT
TRBJ2-5 | NA | TRBD1 | TRBV10-3 | CAISGQTGGETQYF | TGTGCCATCAGTGGCCAGACAGGGGGAGAGACCCAGTACTTC
TRBJ2-6 | NA | NA | TRBV24-1 | CATSDGDISGANVLTF | TGTGCCACCAGTGATGGTGACATCTCTGGGGCCAACGTCCTGACTTTC
TRBJ2-1 | NA | NA | TRBV6-5 | CASSYGAAPYNEQFF | TGTGCCAGCAGTTACGGAGCAGCCCCCTACAATGAGCAGTTCTTC
TRBJ2-1 | NA | TRBD1 | TRBV29-1 | CSVEDHLWDREPFF | TGCAGCGTTGAAGACCACCTTTGGGACAGGGAGCCGTTCTTC
TRBJ1-2 | NA | NA | TRBV5-1 | CASSPIRGRGYTF | TGCGCCAGCAGCCCCATCCGGGGACGTGGCTACACCTTC
TRBJ2-3 | few | NA | TRBV11-2 | CASSHAQGQYF | TGTGCCAGCAGCCACGCCCAGGGGCAGTATTTT
TRBJ2-1 | NA | NA | TRBV29-1 | CSARGQGTSYNEQFF | TGCAGCGCCCGTGGGCAGGGCACCTCCTACAATGAGCAGTTCTTC
TRBJ2-3 | NA | NA | TRBV12-3/TRBV12-4 | CASSLGGPIVGDTQYF | TGTGCCAGCAGTTTAGGTGGGCCTATAGTCGGAGATACGCAGTATTTT
TRBJ2-4 | NA | NA | TRBV20-1 | CSATRSSEGNIQYF | TGCAGTGCCACCCGGAGTAGCGAGGGAAACATTCAGTACTTC
TRBJ2-2 | NA | TRBD2 | TRBV24-1 | CATSDLQLAGTGELFF | TGTGCCACCAGTGATCTGCAACTAGCGGGCACCGGGGAGCTGTTTTTT
TRBJ1-1 | NA | NA | TRBV5-1 | CASSYITGSNTEAFF | TGCGCCAGCAGCTACATTACAGGGTCGAACACTGAAGCTTTCTTT
TRBJ1-4 | NA | NA | TRBV12-3/TRBV12-4 | CARSLWGNNEKLFF | TGTGCCAGGAGCCTGTGGGGGAATAATGAAAAACTGTTTTTT
TRBJ2-5 | NA | TRBD2 | TRBV4-2 | CASSQAAGGETQYF | TGTGCCAGCAGCCAAGCGGCGGGAGGTGAGACCCAGTACTTC
TRBJ2-3 | NA | TRBD1 | TRBV5-6 | CASSLEAGGYTDTQYF | TGTGCCAGCAGCTTGGAGGCAGGGGGCTACACAGATACGCAGTATTTT
TRBJ1-4 | few | TRBD1 | TRBV18 | CASSPGTGDEKLFF | TGTGCCAGCTCACCCGGGACAGGGGATGAAAAACTGTTTTTT
TRBJ2-2 | many | TRBD2 | TRBV29-1 | CSVAAVAGDNTGELFF | TGCAGCGTTGCGGCCGTAGCGGGCGATAACACCGGGGAGCTGTTTTTT
TRBJ2-3 | NA | NA | TRBV14 | CASSQAGRERTDTQYF | TGTGCCAGCAGTCAGGCGGGAAGAGAGAGAACAGATACGCAGTATTTT
TRBJ2-3 | NA | TRBD2 | TRBV3-1 | CASSHTTSGMRTDTQYF | TGTGCCAGCAGCCACACCACTAGCGGGATGCGCACAGATACGCAGTATTTT
TRBJ2-1 | NA | TRBD2 | TRBV6-1 | CASSEVGGSYEQFF | TGTGCCAGCAGTGAAGTCGGCGGGAGCTATGAGCAGTTCTTC
TRBJ1-1 | NA | TRBD1 | TRBV5-5 | CASSLYWDDRANTEAFF | TGTGCCAGCAGCTTGTATTGGGATGACAGGGCGAACACTGAAGCTTTCTTT
TRBJ2-5 | few | NA | TRBV5-1 | CASSFGPGLRETQYF | TGCGCCAGCAGCTTCGGTCCGGGACTTCGAGAGACCCAGTACTTC
TRBJ2-1 | NA | TRBD2 | TRBV4-3 | CASSRGPGSGSINNEQFF | TGCGCCAGCAGCCGTGGCCCAGGTAGCGGGAGTATCAACAATGAGCAGTTCTTC
TRBJ2-5 | few | NA | TRBV6-2/TRBV6-3 | CASNKGVETQYF | TGTGCCAGCAATAAAGGGGTAGAGACCCAGTACTTC
TRBJ2-1 | few | NA | TRBV29-1 | CSVDRGGRSYNEQFF | TGCAGCGTTGATAGGGGCGGACGCTCCTACAATGAGCAGTTCTTC
TRBJ1-6 | NA | NA | TRBV27 | CASSLLGGDNSPLHF | TGTGCCAGCAGTTTATTGGGGGGGGATAATTCACCCCTCCACTTT
TRBJ2-4 | once | NA | TRBV3-1 | CASSQEWGAPKNIQYF | TGTGCCAGCAGCCAAGAGTGGGGCGCGCCCAAAAACATTCAGTACTTC
TRBJ2-3 | NA | TRBD2 | TRBV20-1 | CSARVNSGRGTDTQYF | TGCAGTGCTAGAGTTAATAGCGGGAGGGGAACAGATACGCAGTATTTT
TRBJ2-7 | once | TRBD2 | TRBV5-1 | CASTDAGAYEQYF | TGCGCCAGCACGGATGCGGGAGCATACGAGCAGTACTTC
TRBJ2-1 | NA | TRBD2 | TRBV24-1 | CAPSDFSSGRGNEQFF | TGTGCCCCCAGTGATTTCAGTAGCGGGAGGGGGAATGAGCAGTTCTTC
TRBJ1-4 | NA | NA | TRBV6-1 | CASSIPRDGANEKLFF | TGTGCCAGCAGTATACCACGGGACGGAGCTAATGAAAAACTGTTTTTT
TRBJ2-7 | NA | NA | TRBV27 | CASSLIGDEQYF | TGTGCCAGCAGTTTAATAGGGGACGAGCAGTACTTC
TRBJ2-5 | few | NA | TRBV3-1 | CASSHASPVETQYF | TGTGCCAGCAGCCACGCCTCTCCAGTCGAGACCCAGTACTTC
TRBJ1-1 | NA | NA | TRBV7-8 | CASSLGRVSSKNTEAFF | TGTGCCAGCAGCTTAGGAAGGGTTTCGAGTAAGAACACTGAAGCTTTCTTT